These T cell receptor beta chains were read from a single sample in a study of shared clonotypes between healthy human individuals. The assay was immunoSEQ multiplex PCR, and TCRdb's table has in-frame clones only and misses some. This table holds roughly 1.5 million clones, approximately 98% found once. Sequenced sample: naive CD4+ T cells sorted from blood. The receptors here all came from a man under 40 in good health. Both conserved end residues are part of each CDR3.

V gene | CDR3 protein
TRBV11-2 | CASSLETASYNEQFF
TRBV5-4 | CASSFKGGETQYF
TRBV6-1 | CASILGGDQETQYF
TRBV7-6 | CASSLATLFRTEASGKFGTQYF
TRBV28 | CASSGNRPQETQYF
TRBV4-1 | CASSYRIFQETQYF
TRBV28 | CASSFETGRGTQYF
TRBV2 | CASRKVPNYEQYF
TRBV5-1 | CASRTGNTGELFF
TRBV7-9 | CASSDPSSGRSVGELFF